Following are 16 T cell receptor beta chains from one sample sequenced in a study of a mutant IDH1 vaccine in newly diagnosed glioma. No antigens are known for them. Time point defined: week 5, during vaccination. The study gave 300 ug of mutant IDH1 20-mer peptide per vaccine dose, with topical imiquimod. Here immunoSEQ multiplex PCR was the method, and the copy in TCRdb shows in-frame clones only, minus some. The table records some 25,000 clones, roughly 77% of them present only once. The sample consisted of PBMCs, taken from a glioma patient whose treatment included an IDH1 peptide vaccine. These receptors came from a man aged 35 to 55 with glioma.

This rearrangement joins TRBV7-2 to TRBJ2-3; D gene ambiguous. Germline lookup yields CDR1 SGHTA and CDR2 FQGNSA. CDR3 length equals 12 residues. V shed 4 bases and J shed 5 bases, with 7 bases lying between them. CDR3 sequence: CASSSYGDTQYF. CDR3 DNA: TGTGCCAGCAGCTCCTATGGAGATACGCAGTATTTT.

This chain connects TRBV6-6 to TRBJ2-7; the match to TRBD2 covers 8 bases. With 4 bases clipped from V and 4 bases from J, the junction kept 3 bases outside the gene matches. Germline assignment: CDR1 MNHNY and CDR2 SVGAGI (reference sequence). This CDR3 has 13 residues. The DNA for the CDR3 is TGTGCCAGCAGTTGGGCTAGCGGGTACGAGCAGTACGTC. Translated, it gives CASSWASGYEQYV.

The V and J genes are TRBV25-1 and TRBJ2-1, with 7 bases identical to TRBD1. This CDR3 comprises 15 residues. CDR1 is MGHDK, CDR2 SYGVNS, per germline. The V and J ends lost 3 bases and 2 bases, in that order; junction bases with no gene match: 4. The CDR3 nucleotides are TGTGCCAGCAGTGACCCCGGGACAGCCTACAATGAGCAGTTCTTC. It is translated as CASSDPGTAYNEQFF.

The rearrangement links TRBV27 to TRBJ1-1; D remains unclear. CDR3 length: 15 residues. V lost 3 bases to trimming and J lost 5 bases, with 16 bases between them. Germline assignment: CDR1 MNHEY and CDR2 SMNVEV (reference sequence). CDR3: CASSFSGRVRTEAFF. CDR3 in DNA: TGTGCCAGCAGTTTCTCCGGAAGGGTGAGGACTGAAGCTTTCTTT.

This rearrangement joins TRBV10-1 to TRBJ2-1; D is ambiguous. Deletions cut 3 bases from V and 7 bases from J, with 7 bases between. Germline CDR1 is WNHNN and CDR2 is SYGVQD (reference sequence). CDR3 length equals 12 residues. CDR3 in amino acids: CASSESLNEQFF. The CDR3 DNA reads as TGCGCCAGCAGTGAATCCCTAAATGAGCAGTTCTTC.

The rearrangement links TRBV19 to TRBJ2-5; a weak D match, TRBD2 (6 bases). The length of the CDR3 is 14 residues. The ends were cut back, 0 bases at V and 6 bases at J, with 11 bases in the middle. CDR1 LNHDA and CDR2 SQIVND come from the germline V gene (reference sequence). The CDR3 DNA is TGTGCCAGTAGTATAGATCGGGCGGGGAAGACCCAGTACTTC. This translates into CASSIDRAGKTQYF.

The chain recombines TRBV29-1 with TRBJ2-5; 8 positions agree with TRBD2. CDR1 and CDR2 (germline): SQVTM, ANQGSEA. The CDR3 loop spans 17 amino acids. Germline trimming cut 3 bases from V and 4 bases from J; bases unmatched to any gene: 16. CDR3 in DNA: TGCAGCGTTGAGGAGGCTAGGCCGGGACTAGGGGGAGAGACCCAGTACTTC. It yields the protein CSVEEARPGLGGETQYF.

The chain joins TRBV10-3 to TRBJ1-5, with D possibly being TRBD1 (6 bases). The V and J ends lost 1 base and 0 bases respectively, with 10 bases between them. The V gene's germline CDR1 is ENHRY and CDR2 SYGVKD. The CDR3 totals 16 residues. The CDR3 DNA sequence: TGTGCCATCAGTGAGTTAGGGGGTGATAGCAATCAGCCCCAGCATTTT. Translation: CAISELGGDSNQPQHF.

The genes are TRBV18 and TRBJ2-7; D possibly corresponds to TRBD2 (5 bases). V was shortened by 3 bases and J by 3 bases, with 12 bases between the two germline ends. The germline CDR1 and CDR2 sequences are KGHSH and LQKENI. There are 14 residues in the CDR3. CDR3 DNA sequence: TGTGCCAGCTCACCCGGGTGGGGAGACTACGAGCAGTACTTC. Protein sequence: CASSPGWGDYEQYF.

V usage is TRBV19 and J usage is TRBJ1-5, with D unresolved. Germline V gives CDR1 LNHDA, CDR2 SQIVND (reference sequence). This CDR3 has 14 residues. V dropped 7 bases and J dropped 0 bases, with 10 bases sitting between them. This CDR3 reads CASTDGYSNQPQHF. The CDR3 region has the DNA TGTGCCAGTACGGACGGTTATAGCAATCAGCCCCAGCATTTT.

The rearrangement uses TRBV4-1 and TRBJ2-3, with D tentatively TRBD1 or TRBD2 (5 bases each). The V gene lost 1 base and the J gene lost 3 bases, with 17 bases spanning the gap. The germline V gene encodes CDR1 MGHRA and CDR2 YSYEKL. The CDR3 covers 17 residues. CDR3 sequence reads: CASSQVGEETTTDTQYF. The CDR3 nucleotides read TGCGCCAGCAGCCAAGTGGGGGAAGAGACAACTACAGATACGCAGTATTTT.

The CDR3, as DNA: TGTGCCAGCAGCTTAAGTTGGAGGGGCGCCGGAGGCTACACCTTC. As protein: CASSLSWRGAGGYTF. The chain couples TRBV7-2 to TRBJ1-2; TRBD1 is a possible D gene (5 bases). The V gene lost 2 bases and the J gene lost 8 bases, with 18 bases spanning the gap. The CDR3 contains 15 residues. Germline CDR1 SGHTA, CDR2 FQGNSA. The variable domain in full, with the rest retrieved from reference TRBV7-2 and TRBJ1-2, is GAGVSQSPSNKVTEKGKDVELRCDPISGHTALYWYRQSLGQGLEFLIYFQGNSAPDKSGLPSDRFSAERTGGSVSTLTIQRTQQEDSAVYLCASSLSWRGAGGYTFGSGTRLTVV.

The rearrangement links TRBV5-4 to TRBJ1-2; D might be TRBD1 (5 bases). Trimming took 2 bases from V and 2 from J, leaving 13 bases between them. Germline V gene lookup returns CDR1 SGHNT and CDR2 YYREEE (reference sequence). The CDR3 has 15 residues. Written as DNA, the CDR3 is TGTGCCAGCAGCTTATTTGGGGGGTTAAACTATGGCTACACCTTC. It is translated as CASSLFGGLNYGYTF.

V is TRBV6-5 and J is TRBJ2-5, with D uncertain. The CDR3 has 13 amino acids. Trimming shortened V by 2 bases and J by 5 bases, and 9 bases separated the two germline ends. The germline CDR1 and CDR2 sequences are MNHEY and SVGAGI. CDR3 bases: TGTGCCAGCAGTTACGGGTTCGGGGAGACCCAGTACTTC. Its translation: CASSYGFGETQYF.

This clone turned up a few times. For the CDR3, the DNA is TGTGCCAGCATCAGGGCAGATACGCAGTATTTT. It yields the protein CASIRADTQYF. The gene calls are TRBV28 and TRBJ2-3; possibly TRBD1 for D (5 bases). The CDR3 has 11 residues. CDR1 and CDR2 (germline): MDHEN, SYDVKM. V dropped 7 bases and J dropped 4 bases, with 6 bases sitting between them. The full variable domain, with the rest looked up from reference TRBV28 and TRBJ2-3, is DVKVTQSSRYLVKRTGEKVFLECVQDMDHENMFWYRQDPGLGLRLIYFSYDVKMKEKGDIPEGYSVSREKKERFSLILESASTNQTSMYLCASIRADTQYFGPGTRLTVL.

The chain recombines TRBV5-1 with TRBJ2-2, with TRBD1 matching over 9 bases. The J segment lost 4 bases and the V segment lost 4 bases, leaving 5 bases of the junction unmatched. The CDR3 has 15 amino acids. CDR1 and CDR2 from the germline V gene are SGHRS and YFSETQ. CDR3 residues: CASSPGTGPTGELFF. As DNA, the CDR3 is TGCGCCAGCAGCCCGGGGACAGGGCCCACCGGGGAGCTGTTTTTT.